Sequencing of this T cell receptor (beta chain) was carried out in a study of technical replicates of blood from a handful of donors. Libraries were prepared by immunoSEQ multiplex PCR; TCRdb keeps only in-frame clonotypes and omits some of them. Of approximately 75,000 clones detected, roughly 92% appear once; the ten largest clones hold 0.41%. V was pared by 6 bases and J by 0 bases, with 12 bases between. Looked up from germline, CDR1 is MNHEY and CDR2 is SVGAGI. The CDR3 is 15 amino acids. V usage is TRBV6-5 and J usage is TRBJ1-5, with TRBD1 as a possible D gene (5 bases). The sequence derives from a human donor in good health. The specimen was T cells isolated from PBMCs. The CDR3 DNA reads TGTGCCAGCAGCCTGACAGTTAATAGCAATCAGCCCCAGCATTTT. Translation: CASSLTVNSNQPQHF.